These 17 T cell receptor beta chains were sequenced from one sample in a study of blood T cell repertoires in COVID-19. The repertoire was sequenced with immunoSEQ multiplex PCR; TCRdb's copy has only in-frame clones and lacks some. The profile shows around 390,000 clones, 87% of them singletons. The sequenced sample consisted of PBMCs or T cells enriched from blood (not recorded which). The source is a woman aged 45-59 years who had recovered from COVID-19.

V gene TRBV18 combines with J gene TRBJ2-2; 8 nucleotides agree with TRBD2. The V gene end was trimmed by 5 bases and the J gene end by 0 bases; junction bases not matched to a gene: 2. CDR3 size: 15 residues. Germline-derived CDR1 and CDR2 are KGHSH and LQKENI. CDR3 DNA sequence: TGTGCCAGCTCAAGGGGACTAGCGAACACCGGGGAGCTGTTTTTT. Translating it yields CASSRGLANTGELFF.

The chain employs TRBV5-1 and TRBJ1-1, with TRBD1 identical over 12 bases. The CDR3 extends over 17 amino acids. CDR1 SGHRS and CDR2 YFSETQ come from the germline V gene. J was trimmed by 4 bases and V by 7 bases; bases with no gene match: 14. The chain's CDR3 is CASVPGQGATKFTEAFF. CDR3 DNA sequence: TGCGCCAGCGTACCGGGACAGGGGGCGACGAAGTTCACTGAAGCTTTCTTT.

The chain recombines TRBV7-2 with TRBJ2-1; 11 bases match TRBD2. CDR1 and CDR2 (germline): SGHTA, FQGNSA. Trimming removed 6 bases from V and 9 bases from J; junction bases left unmatched: 10. The CDR3 has 15 residues. CDR3 sequence (DNA): TGTGCCAGCAGAGGTAGCGGGGGGGCCAAGGGTGAGCAGTTCTTC. It yields the protein CASRGSGGAKGEQFF.

The CDR3 DNA sequence: TGTGCCATCCACACGGGGGGGCACTATGGCTACACCTTC. Translating gives CAIHTGGHYGYTF. The chain uses TRBV10-3 and TRBJ1-2, with D perhaps matching TRBD1 (6 bases). Trimming removed 8 bases from V and 3 bases from J, with 13 bases in between. CDR3 size: 13 residues. CDR1 ENHRY and CDR2 SYGVKD come from the germline V gene.

This clone has just one count. CDR3 sequence (DNA): TGCGCCAGCAGCTCGACACCGGGCGGAGGATCGGGAACCTTC. Translating gives CASSSTPGGGSGTF. V and J are TRBV5-1 and TRBJ1-2; no clear D. The ends were cut back, 3 bases at V and 14 bases at J, with 23 bases in the middle. There are 14 residues in the CDR3. CDR1 is SGHRS, CDR2 YFSETQ, per germline.

V and J are TRBV11-1 and TRBJ1-5, with D possibly matching TRBD1 (5 bases). The CDR3 sequence is 15 residues long. V was pared by 3 bases and J by 5 bases, with 14 bases between. The V gene's germline CDR1 is SGHAT and CDR2 FQDESV (reference sequence). This CDR3 is CASSLRQGFDQPQHF. CDR3 DNA sequence: TGTGCCAGCAGCTTGCGTCAGGGCTTTGATCAGCCCCAGCATTTT. The full variable domain, rest sourced from reference TRBV11-1 and TRBJ1-5, is EAEVAQSPRYKITEKSQAVAFWCDPISGHATLYWYRQILGQGPELLVQFQDESVVDDSQLPKDRFSAERLKGVDSTLKIQPAELGDSAMYLCASSLRQGFDQPQHFGDGTRLSIL.

This chain links TRBV5-6 with TRBJ1-1; D call uncertain. The V end was cut by 4 bases, the J end by 3 bases, with 10 bases between. The CDR3 is 13 amino acids. Germline V lookup: CDR1 SGHDT, CDR2 YYEEEE. This CDR3 reads CASSEILHTEAFF. CDR3 sequence (DNA): TGTGCCAGCAGCGAGATACTACACACTGAAGCTTTCTTT.

CDR3 bases: TGTGCCAGCGAGGGAGCCGGGCAGCCCCAGCATTTT. It codes for CASEGAGQPQHF. The chain links TRBV12-3 or TRBV12-4 to TRBJ1-5; no clear D gene. V was clipped by 8 bases and J by 7 bases, with 12 bases between them. The CDR3 consists of 12 residues.

For this clone: The CDR3 end shows no conserved phenylalanine or tryptophan, and so a read error is likely. The DNA is omitted, as the CDR3 cannot be located on it reliably, and the CDR3 follows TCRdb's listing. This rearrangement joins TRBV15 to TRBJ1-2. The CDR3 has 10 residues if both end residues are counted. Germline loops: CDR1 LNHNV, CDR2 YYDKDF (reference sequence). The CDR3 here is CATSRVSETA.

The genes are TRBV7-9 and TRBJ1-2; 7 nucleotides align to TRBD1. Germline trimming cut 2 bases from V and 3 bases from J; bases unmatched to any gene: 6. The length of the CDR3 is 15 residues. Germline V lookup: CDR1 SEHNR, CDR2 FQNEAQ (reference sequence). The CDR3: CASSLTGALDYGYTF. DNA of the CDR3: TGTGCCAGCAGCTTAACAGGGGCACTTGACTATGGCTACACCTTC.

The rearrangement joins TRBV18 to TRBJ2-7; 8 bases fit TRBD1. This CDR3 region has 17 residues. Germline V gene lookup returns CDR1 KGHSH and CDR2 LQKENI. V dropped 3 bases and J dropped 7; count of bases not matched to a gene: 17. Here the CDR3 reads CASSPRTGQGSPREQYF. Here the CDR3 DNA reads TGTGCCAGCTCACCGAGGACAGGACAGGGATCCCCCCGGGAGCAGTACTTC. The whole variable domain, filled in from reference TRBV18 and TRBJ2-7, reads NAGVMQNPRHLVRRRGQEARLRCSPMKGHSHVYWYRQLPEEGLKFMVYLQKENIIDESGMPKERFSAEFPKEGPSILRIQQVVRGDSAAYFCASSPRTGQGSPREQYFGPGTRLTVT.

V gene TRBV27 combines with J gene TRBJ2-3; 9 bases map to TRBD1. The germline CDR1 and CDR2 sequences are MNHEY and SMNVEV (reference sequence). The J segment lost 2 bases and the V segment lost 6 bases, leaving 15 bases of the junction unmatched. This CDR3 spans 18 amino acids. CDR3 bases: TGTGCCAGCAGCTCAACAGGGGGCCGGGCTATTCCCACAGATACGCAGTATTTT. Translation: CASSSTGGRAIPTDTQYF.

This chain uses TRBV5-8 with TRBJ2-3; weak D call: TRBD2 (6 bases). Germline CDR1 and CDR2: SGHTS and YDEGEE. The CDR3 is made up of 11 amino acids. The V end lost 4 bases, the J end lost 9 bases, and 9 bases lay between the germline ends. The CDR3 DNA sequence: TGTGCCAGCAGCCCTGGGAGGACGCAGTATTTT. It specifies CASSPGRTQYF.

V is TRBV4-1 and J is TRBJ2-5; a possible D gene is TRBD2 (6 bases). The germline gives CDR1 MGHRA, CDR2 YSYEKL. The CDR3 contains 15 residues. V lost 1 base and J lost 2, with 11 bases in between. The DNA of the CDR3 is TGCGCCAGCAGCCAAGTATCGACTAGACAAGAGACCCAGTACTTC. It codes for CASSQVSTRQETQYF.

This sequence joins TRBV7-9 and TRBJ2-2; TRBD1 matches 7 bases. Germline V gene lookup returns CDR1 SEHNR and CDR2 FQNEAQ (reference sequence). J was trimmed by 2 bases and V by 1 base; bases with no gene match: 1. The CDR3 runs to 15 residues. CDR3: CASSLGQGNTGELFF. CDR3 nucleotide sequence: TGTGCCAGCAGCTTAGGACAGGGAAACACCGGGGAGCTGTTTTTT.

V usage is TRBV4-3 and J usage is TRBJ2-2; tentatively, D is TRBD1 (5 bases). CDR3 length: 16 residues. Trimming shortened V by 1 base and J by 7 bases, and 16 bases separated the two germline ends. Germline CDR1 reads LGHNA; CDR2 reads YSLEER. CDR3 protein: CASSQVWPRAVGELFF. The DNA for the CDR3 is TGCGCCAGCAGCCAAGTGTGGCCCAGGGCGGTCGGGGAGCTGTTTTTT.

The chain has TRBV3-1 (or the pseudogene TRBV3-2) and TRBJ2-1, with 11 positions matching TRBD2. The germline V gene encodes CDR1 LGHDT and CDR2 YNNKEL (reference sequence). V was clipped by 4 bases and J by 0 bases; unmatched bases: 5. The CDR3 sequence is 17 residues long. CDR3 region: CASSPTSGKSSYNEQFF. CDR3 sequence (DNA): TGTGCCAGCAGCCCGACTAGCGGGAAGAGCTCCTACAATGAGCAGTTCTTC.